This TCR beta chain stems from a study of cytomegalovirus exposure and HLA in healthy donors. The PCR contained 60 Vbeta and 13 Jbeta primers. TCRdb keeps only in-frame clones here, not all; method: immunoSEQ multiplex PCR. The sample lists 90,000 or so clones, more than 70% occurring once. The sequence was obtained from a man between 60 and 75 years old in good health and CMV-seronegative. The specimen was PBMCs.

The DNA of the CDR3 is TGCGCCAGCAGCTTGGTTTCTAGCGGGGCCATCCAAGAGACCCAGTACTTC. Its protein product is CASSLVSSGAIQETQYF. The J gene is TRBJ2-5, the V gene TRBV5-1, with 9 bases that match TRBD2. With V trimmed by 0 bases and J by 1 base, 7 bases remained unmatched. Germline values: CDR1 SGHRS, CDR2 YFSETQ. The CDR3 is made up of 17 amino acids.